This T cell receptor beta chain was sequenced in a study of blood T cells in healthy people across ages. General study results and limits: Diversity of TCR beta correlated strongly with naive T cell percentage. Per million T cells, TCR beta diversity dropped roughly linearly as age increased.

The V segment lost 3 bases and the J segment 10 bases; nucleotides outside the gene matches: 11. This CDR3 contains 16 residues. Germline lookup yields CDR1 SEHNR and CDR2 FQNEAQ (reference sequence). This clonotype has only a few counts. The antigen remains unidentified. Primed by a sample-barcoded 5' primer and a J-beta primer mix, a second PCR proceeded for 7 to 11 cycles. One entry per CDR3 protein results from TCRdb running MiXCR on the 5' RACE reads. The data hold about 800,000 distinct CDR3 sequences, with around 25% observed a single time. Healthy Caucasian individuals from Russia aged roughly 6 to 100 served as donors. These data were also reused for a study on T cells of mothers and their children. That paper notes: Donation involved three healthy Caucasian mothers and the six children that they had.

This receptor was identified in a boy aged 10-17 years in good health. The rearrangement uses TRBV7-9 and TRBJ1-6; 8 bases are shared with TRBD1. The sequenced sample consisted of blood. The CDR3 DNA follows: TGTGCCAGCAGCTTGCAGGACAGGGTGTTGGAGTCACCCCTCCACTTT. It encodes CASSLQDRVLESPLHF.